This TCR beta chain is drawn from a study of T cell responses to AZD1222 COVID-19 vaccine (dated by TCRdb to the early 2020s). Background on the whole study: AZD1222 recipients given second doses at about 4 weeks or at about 12 weeks were pooled, since spike-specific TCR depth and breadth were not found to differ between the two schedules. TCR sequencing covered approximately 230 trial participants: 200 to 210 given two doses of AZD1222 and about 26 given two doses of MenACWY control vaccine. Enrollment into the trials was organized by age into subgroups of 18-55, 56-69 and 70-plus years, and those subgroups contained roughly 150, 30 and 60 TCR-sequenced participants, respectively.

The full study reports these points: Conclusions about previously exposed vaccinees are limited, since just five to seven AZD1222 recipients were seropositive for SARS-CoV-2 at baseline. Vaccine-associated CD4 TCRs spanned the whole spike protein, with dominant responses in regions 160-218 and 743-854. Spike-specific TCR breadth and depth rose significantly after two AZD1222 doses compared with day 0 and with MenACWY recipients. In the small 56-69-year group, the increase in depth fell short of significance, most likely because of low power. Participants were mostly white British, with more females than males. The authors suggested clonal diversity may have been underestimated. Because no day 14 peak-response samples were available, repertoires were characterized only after the peak T cell response. Epitopes outside the regions mutated in the B.1.351 and B.1.1.7 variants were reportedly recognized by nearly half of the unique spike-specific TCRs.

As to this clone: Its antigen is not yet known. The sample holds no much larger clone one base away, and base qualities are not on file.

The CDR3 regions of human TCRbeta chains were analyzed by immunosequencing. Concerning the study's data processing: TCRs in the repertoires were compared against a reference library of SARS-CoV-2-specific TCRs that had been generated with the MIRA antigen-specificity platform. Breadth meant the fraction of unique TCRs that were SARS-CoV-2-associated, whereas depth meant the fraction of total T cells that were SARS-CoV-2-associated. Using the MIRA data, every spike-specific TCR was mapped to the spike region that the TCR reacted to and assigned to either a CD4 or a CD8 class. Log10-transformed breadth and depth values were compared by one-way ANOVA with Sidak's multiple comparisons tests. TCRdb limited this immuneACCESS table to in-frame rearrangements with V and J called. A share of clones is missing; checked studies link under half to unresolved V genes, and the rest is unexplained. V, J and clone size were drawn from that table, and D and trimming were deduced from the DNA. A total of more than 250,000 clones appear in this sample, approximately 95% of them only once. Of the sample, 0.5% to 0.65% falls within the top ten clones.

The time point label, read with the paper, signifies: baseline before first vaccination. Samples from vaccinated people were obtained from the UK trials COV001 and COV002, which included a single-blind randomized controlled phase 2/3 trial of AZD1222 (ChAdOx1 nCoV-19) in healthy adults. Trial participant PBMC samples were collected at day 0 and day 28 after the second dose for TCRbeta chain sequencing. V is trimmed back by 0 bases and J by 1 base, and the junction contains 8 bases that no gene match accounts for. The germline V gene specifies SGHRS as CDR1 and YFSETQ as CDR2. Measured from the cysteine to the phenylalanine, the CDR3 is 18 residues long. Just the 54-base CDR3 DNA is kept, in frame starting at base 1.

The specimen comprised peripheral blood, sampled on day 0 of AZD1222 vaccination. The sequence was collected from an adult in good health. The chain joins TRBV5-1 to TRBJ1-1, with TRBD1 identical over 11 junction bases. The DNA sequence reads TGCGCCAGCAGCTTGGGGTTCGGACAGGGGGCGAGGAACACTGAAGCTTTCTTT. This yields the protein CASSLGFGQGARNTEAFF.